The 18 T cell receptor beta chains listed next were all sequenced from one sample in a study of Ad26.COV2.S vaccination and SARS-CoV-2 variants. TCRdb's table, derived via immunoSEQ multiplex PCR, lists solely in-frame clones and lacks some. The top ten hold 3% to 5% of the sample, which has 300,000 to 450,000 clones, roughly nine tenths seen once. This specimen was peripheral blood, taken after recovery from COVID-19. The receptors were sampled from a human donor who had recovered from COVID-19.

The V and J genes are TRBV5-1 and TRBJ1-5; TRBD1 agrees at 7 bases. Germline-derived CDR1 and CDR2 are SGHRS and YFSETQ. This CDR3 contains 15 residues. The trim removed 4 bases at V and 2 bases at J, leaving 6 bases unmatched. The CDR3 sequence is CASSPNQGGNQPQHF. The CDR3, as DNA: TGCGCCAGCAGCCCCAACCAGGGGGGCAATCAGCCCCAGCATTTT. The variable domain in full, with the rest retrieved from reference TRBV5-1 and TRBJ1-5, is KAGVTQTPRYLIKTRGQQVTLSCSPISGHRSVSWYQQTPGQGLQFLFEYFSETQRNKGNFPGRFSGRQFSNSRSEMNVSTLELGDSALYLCASSPNQGGNQPQHFGDGTRLSIL.

The CDR3: CASSPRTSGGDQETQYF. DNA of the CDR3: TGTGCCAGCAGCCCAAGGACTAGCGGGGGGGATCAAGAGACCCAGTACTTC. V gene TRBV13 combines with J gene TRBJ2-5; 15 positions agree with TRBD2. Germline-derived CDR1 and CDR2 are PRHDT and FYEKMQ (reference sequence). This CDR3 is built from 17 residues. V shed 5 bases, J shed 2 bases, and the junction held 6 bases outside the gene matches.

The chain employs TRBV4-1 and TRBJ1-2; D gene uncertain. V was clipped by 0 bases and J by 7 bases, with 15 bases between them. The germline gives CDR1 MGHRA, CDR2 YSYEKL. This CDR3 spans 15 amino acids. Here the CDR3 reads CASSQDSGVFGGYTF. The CDR3 DNA sequence: TGCGCCAGCAGCCAAGATTCCGGGGTTTTCGGTGGCTACACCTTC.

V is TRBV7-2 and J is TRBJ2-2; TRBD1 agrees at 9 bases. The CDR3 totals 14 residues. The germline gives CDR1 SGHTA, CDR2 FQGNSA. The V gene end was trimmed by 6 bases and the J gene end by 1 base; junction bases not matched to a gene: 0. The CDR3 loop reads CASRGQGNTGELFF. In DNA form, the CDR3 reads TGTGCCAGCAGGGGACAGGGGAACACCGGGGAGCTGTTTTTT. Supplemented by reference TRBV7-2 and TRBJ2-2, the full variable domain reads GAGVSQSPSNKVTEKGKDVELRCDPISGHTALYWYRQSLGQGLEFLIYFQGNSAPDKSGLPSDRFSAERTGGSVSTLTIQRTQQEDSAVYLCASRGQGNTGELFFGEGSRLTVL.

The V and J genes are TRBV19 and TRBJ1-2, with a possible D match to TRBD1 (5 bases). Trimming took off 6 bases at V and 4 bases at J, with 24 bases between the two ends. CDR1 and CDR2 from the germline V gene are LNHDA and SQIVND (reference sequence). This CDR3 has 17 residues. The CDR3 nucleotides are TGTGCCAGTAGCACACCGAATGCTCGGGACGGAACCTATGGCTACACCTTC. Its protein is CASSTPNARDGTYGYTF.

CDR3 sequence reads: CAISPPGGASTDTQYF. The CDR3 region has the DNA TGTGCCATCAGTCCCCCCGGGGGGGCGAGCACAGATACGCAGTATTTT. V usage is TRBV10-3 and J usage is TRBJ2-3, with 8 bases lining up with TRBD2. The CDR3 covers 16 residues. From germline, CDR1 is ENHRY and CDR2 SYGVKD. J lost 0 bases, V lost 5 bases, and 7 bases had no gene match.

The J gene is TRBJ1-6, the V gene TRBV7-8; TRBD1 is a possible D gene (5 bases). The V end was cut by 5 bases, the J end by 17 bases, with 28 bases between. This CDR3 spans 16 amino acids. Per germline, CDR1 SGHVS and CDR2 FQNEAQ. In DNA, the CDR3 is TGTGCCAGCAGCCTGGGGACCGGGACCCCTGAGTCCGTGGTCCACTTT. Translating gives CASSLGTGTPESVVHF.

The V call is TRBV11-2, the J call TRBJ2-2, with D perhaps TRBD1 or TRBD2 (5 bases each). V gave up 5 bases and J gave up 11 bases, with 18 bases separating them. CDR1 and CDR2 (germline): SGHAT, FQNNGV. The CDR3 has 14 amino acids. The CDR3 reads CASSPGRYAAELFF. In nucleotides, the CDR3 is TGTGCCAGCAGCCCGGGACGGTACGCGGCAGAGCTGTTTTTT.

V and J are TRBV3-1 (or the pseudogene TRBV3-2) and TRBJ1-2; D remains ambiguous. The V gene lost 4 bases and the J gene lost 1 base, with 10 bases spanning the gap. Germline CDR1 LGHDT, CDR2 YNNKEL (reference sequence). The CDR3 is 14 amino acids. The CDR3 DNA reads TGTGCCAGCAGCCTTCACGGCGGTAACTATGGCTACACCTTC. Residues: CASSLHGGNYGYTF.

With regard to this clone: Sequence at one end of the junction differs from germline and may be a read error. V and J are TRBV4-1 and TRBJ1-4; tentative D call: TRBD1 (5 bases). The CDR3 contains 17 residues. From germline, CDR1 is MGHRA and CDR2 YSYEKL. DNA of the CDR3: TGCGCCAGCAGCCAAGATAGGGCAGGGTGGGCTAACGAAAAACTGTTTTTT. This encodes CASSQDRAGWANEKLFF.

The chain combines TRBV29-1 with TRBJ2-1, with 7 bases that match TRBD1. J was trimmed by 2 bases and V by 7 bases; bases with no gene match: 5. CDR3 length equals 13 residues. The germline CDR1 and CDR2 sequences are SQVTM and ANQGSEA. The CDR3 nucleotides are TGCAGCGAAAGGACAGGTGCCTACAATGAGCAGTTCTTC. As protein: CSERTGAYNEQFF.

This chain links TRBV6-2 or TRBV6-3 with TRBJ1-6; D call uncertain. The CDR3 length is 14 residues. CDR1 and CDR2 (germline): MNHEY, SVGEGT. Trimming took 6 bases from V and 13 from J, leaving 19 bases between them. The CDR3 DNA is TGTGCCAGCAGCCGCTCTATGGACCTTGCCCCCCTCCACTTT. This sequence encodes CASSRSMDLAPLHF.

The chain has TRBV29-1 and TRBJ2-7; a possible D gene is TRBD1 (5 bases). From germline, CDR1 is SQVTM and CDR2 ANQGSEA. The V gene lost 3 bases and the J gene lost 1 base, with 16 bases spanning the gap. This CDR3 is built from 15 residues. The DNA of the CDR3 is TGCAGCGTTGAGGTAGGAGACAGCACTTCCTACGAGCAGTACTTC. This gives the protein CSVEVGDSTSYEQYF.

V and J are TRBV4-3 and TRBJ2-3, with 8 bases matching TRBD2. CDR3 length: 15 residues. J gave up 4 bases and V 0 bases, and 3 bases lay outside the gene matches. The germline gives CDR1 LGHNA, CDR2 YSLEER. CDR3 in DNA: TGCGCCAGCAGCCAAGAACTAGCGGCCGCAGATACGCAGTATTTT. It specifies CASSQELAAADTQYF.

The chain uses TRBV2 and TRBJ1-1; no firm D call. Germline V gene lookup returns CDR1 SNHLY and CDR2 FYNNEI. The CDR3 sequence is 15 residues long. V lost 6 bases to trimming and J lost 1 base, with 15 bases between them. CDR3 region: CASSLREAGNTEAFF. As DNA, the CDR3 is TGTGCCAGCAGCCTTCGCGAGGCAGGGAACACTGAAGCTTTCTTT. The full variable domain, completed using reference TRBV2 and TRBJ1-1, is EPEVTQTPSHQVTQMGQEVILRCVPISNHLYFYWYRQILGQKVEFLVSFYNNEISEKSEIFDDQFSVERPDGSNFTLKIRSTKLEDSAMYFCASSLREAGNTEAFFGQGTRLTVV.

This chain connects TRBV10-3 to TRBJ2-1, with 12 bases matching TRBD2. Looked up from germline, CDR1 is ENHRY and CDR2 is SYGVKD. There are 15 residues in the CDR3. V shed 6 bases, J shed 3 bases, and the junction held 3 bases outside the gene matches. For the CDR3, the DNA is TGTGCCATCAGCTTGACTAGCGGGGGCTACAATGAGCAGTTCTTC. Protein sequence: CAISLTSGGYNEQFF.

V is TRBV2 and J is TRBJ2-7; a possible D gene is TRBD2 (5 bases). The CDR3 runs 10 residues. V lost 7 bases and J 6 bases, leaving 7 bases between the germline ends. Per germline, CDR1 SNHLY and CDR2 FYNNEI. CDR3 sequence (DNA): TGTGCCAGCACCCGGGGCGAGCAGTACTTC. The encoded protein is CASTRGEQYF.

This clone was seen more than once but under ten times. The V gene is TRBV5-4, the J gene TRBJ1-2, with 7 bases that match TRBD1. The CDR3 runs to 15 residues. Trimming took 4 bases from V and 4 from J; bases not matched to a gene: 10. Germline values: CDR1 SGHNT, CDR2 YYREEE (reference sequence). In DNA form, the CDR3 reads TGTGCCAGCAGCGACCCGACAGGGAGGAGCTATGGCTACACCTTC. It encodes CASSDPTGRSYGYTF.